The present entry profiles one T cell receptor beta chain with its context. This CDR3 region has 14 residues. The germline V gene has CDR1 KGHSH and CDR2 LQKENI. V shed 1 base and J shed 1 base, with 8 bases lying between them. Using immunoSEQ multiplex PCR, the repertoire was profiled, and TCRdb retains in-frame clones only, with some absent. The table records roughly 70,000 clones, 75% to 90% of them present only once. The sample originates from a study of OX40 agonist ivuxolimab in advanced cancers. Across the whole study: It was permissible to have had prior anti-PD-1, anti-PD-L1 or anti-CTLA-4 therapy, and about 40% had some.

No patient had autoimmune disease or received systemic immunosuppression. This TCR derives from an adult with an advanced solid tumor such as melanoma, head and neck, liver or kidney cancer. This specimen consisted of CD4+ or CD8+ T cells sorted from blood, obtained in a trial of the OX40 agonist ivuxolimab. V and J are TRBV18 and TRBJ2-7, with no clear D. In nucleotides, the CDR3 is TGTGCCAGCTCACCACGTCAGGAATCCTACGAGCAGTACTTC. Translation gives CASSPRQESYEQYF. Full variable domain (remainder filled in from reference TRBV18 and TRBJ2-7): NAGVMQNPRHLVRRRGQEARLRCSPMKGHSHVYWYRQLPEEGLKFMVYLQKENIIDESGMPKERFSAEFPKEGPSILRIQQVVRGDSAAYFCASSPRQESYEQYFGPGTRLTVT.